One sample yielded the 10 T cell receptor beta chains listed below, sequenced in a study of CD8 T cells in Susac syndrome. The RNA, roughly 0.45 to 1 ug, was put through reverse transcription using random hexamers. One entry per CDR3 protein results from TCRdb running MiXCR on the immunoSEQ multiplex PCR reads. The sample includes 140,000 to 150,000 distinct CDR3 sequences, about 95% of them seen just once. The sample consisted of CD4+ T cells from PBMCs. These receptors came from a human donor with multiple sclerosis.

The rearrangement joins TRBV7-2 to TRBJ2-1; perhaps TRBD2 as D (7 bases). The CDR3 is 16 residues long. V dropped 1 base and J dropped 4 bases, with 14 bases sitting between them. Germline V gene lookup returns CDR1 SGHTA and CDR2 FQGNSA. The CDR3 region is CASSLESGGRYNEQFF. The CDR3 nucleotides are TGTGCCAGCAGCTTAGAATCGGGGGGCCGGTACAATGAGCAGTTCTTC.

The DNA for the CDR3 is TGTGCCTGGAGTCGCGGGACTAGCGGGCAAGAGACCCAGTACTTC. The encoded protein is CAWSRGTSGQETQYF. The chain has TRBV30 and TRBJ2-5, with 12 bases aligning to TRBD2. The trim removed 2 bases at V and 2 bases at J, leaving 3 bases unmatched. CDR3 length: 15 amino acids. CDR1 and CDR2 from the germline V gene are GTSNPN and SVGIG (reference sequence).

V usage is TRBV20-1 and J usage is TRBJ2-5, with D tentatively TRBD2 (6 bases). The germline V gene has CDR1 DFQATT and CDR2 SNEGSKA (reference sequence). V gave up 3 bases and J gave up 1 base, with 12 bases separating them. This CDR3 has 14 residues. The CDR3 bases are TGCAGTGCTAGTGGAGGGAGAGTCCAAGAGACCCAGTACTTC. Protein: CSASGGRVQETQYF.

The J gene is TRBJ1-1, the V gene TRBV29-1, with a tentative D call TRBD1 (5 bases). The germline V gene has CDR1 SQVTM and CDR2 ANQGSEA. The CDR3 is made up of 13 amino acids. V lost 4 bases, J lost 0 bases, and 9 bases lay in between. CDR3 sequence reads: CSVGRGVNTEAFF. The CDR3 nucleotides read TGCAGCGTTGGACGGGGCGTGAACACTGAAGCTTTCTTT.

The chain joins TRBV5-4 to TRBJ2-5; the match to TRBD2 covers 10 bases. CDR1 and CDR2 (germline): SGHNT, YYREEE (reference sequence). Unmatched junction bases numbered 6, after V lost 4 bases and J lost 3 bases. CDR3 length: 15 amino acids. The CDR3 loop is CASSRAGGPEETQYF. DNA for the CDR3: TGTGCCAGCAGCCGAGCGGGAGGGCCAGAAGAGACCCAGTACTTC.

This clonotype appeared once. CDR3 bases: TGTGCCAGCACTCCGAGACAGGGCCGAAGGGGGGGCTACACCTTC. It encodes CASTPRQGRRGGYTF. This chain joins TRBV2 and TRBJ1-2; TRBD1 aligns across 7 bases. Germline values: CDR1 SNHLY, CDR2 FYNNEI. V was pared by 7 bases and J by 8 bases, with 16 bases of the junction left unmatched. CDR3 size: 15 residues.

This clonotype was found once. The chain carries TRBV6-2 or TRBV6-3 and TRBJ2-1, with 12 bases identical to TRBD2. This CDR3 spans 13 amino acids. V was pared by 6 bases and J by 16 bases, with 10 bases of the junction left unmatched. CDR1 is MNHEY and CDR2 is SVGEGT in the germline V gene. The CDR3, as DNA: TGTGCCAGCAGCAGGACTAGCGGGGCGTACGGATTCTTC. This codes for CASSRTSGAYGFF.

This clonotype was seen more than once but under ten times. V usage is TRBV6-1 and J usage is TRBJ2-7; D is unclear. This CDR3 has 12 residues. Germline V lookup: CDR1 MNHNS, CDR2 SASEGT. Trimming took 6 bases from V and 6 from J, leaving 12 bases between them. The DNA for the CDR3 is TGTGCCAGCAGCAACGCTAACTCCGAGCAGTACTTC. Protein: CASSNANSEQYF.

V is TRBV7-9 and J is TRBJ1-5, with TRBD1 matching over 10 bases. CDR3 length: 15 amino acids. Germline trimming cut 5 bases from V and 5 bases from J; bases unmatched to any gene: 6. Germline CDR1 is SEHNR and CDR2 is FQNEAQ (reference sequence). The CDR3 DNA sequence: TGTGCCAGCAGCGTAGGGACAGGGGTTGATCAGCCCCAGCATTTT. Residues: CASSVGTGVDQPQHF.

The chain recombines TRBV3-1 with TRBJ2-7; maybe TRBD1 (6 bases). CDR3 size: 12 residues. Germline V gives CDR1 LGHDT, CDR2 YNNKEL (reference sequence). With 6 bases removed from V and 5 bases from J, the gap between germline ends came to 11 bases. The CDR3 DNA sequence: TGTGCCAGCAGGGATAGGGACAACGAGCAGTACTTC. Residues: CASRDRDNEQYF.